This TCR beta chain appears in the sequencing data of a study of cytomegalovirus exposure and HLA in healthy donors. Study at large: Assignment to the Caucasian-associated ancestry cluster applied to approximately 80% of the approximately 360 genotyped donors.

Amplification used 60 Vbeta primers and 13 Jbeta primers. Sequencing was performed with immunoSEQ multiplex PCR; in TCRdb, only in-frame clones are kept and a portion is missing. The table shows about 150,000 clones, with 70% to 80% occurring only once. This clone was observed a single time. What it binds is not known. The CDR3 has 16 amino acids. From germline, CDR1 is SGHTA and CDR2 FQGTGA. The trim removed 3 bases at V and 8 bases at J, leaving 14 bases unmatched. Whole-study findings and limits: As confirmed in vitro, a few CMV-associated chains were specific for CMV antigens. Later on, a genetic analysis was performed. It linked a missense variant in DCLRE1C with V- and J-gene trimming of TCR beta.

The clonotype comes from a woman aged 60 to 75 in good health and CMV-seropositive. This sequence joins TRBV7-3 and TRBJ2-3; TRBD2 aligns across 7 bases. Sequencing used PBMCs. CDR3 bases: TGTGCCAGCAGCTTCTTGAATTCCGCTAGCGGAGCTACGCAGTATTTT. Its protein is CASSFLNSASGATQYF.